What follows are 24 T cell receptor beta chains derived from one specimen sequenced in a study of CD8 T cells in ankylosing spondylitis. From the 5' RACE reads, TCRdb called clonotypes with MiXCR, one entry per CDR3 protein. Among around 340,000 distinct CDR3 sequences listed, more than 20% were seen once. Sequences were obtained from blood, either unsorted or a sorted T cell fraction (not recorded which). These receptors came from a male donor with ankylosing spondylitis or in good health (not recorded which).

There are a few counts of this clonotype. The chain has TRBV11-2 and TRBJ2-7; the D is unclear. The CDR3 contains 14 residues. Trimming removed 4 bases from V and 0 bases from J, with 10 bases in between. Germline lookup yields CDR1 SGHAT and CDR2 FQNNGV. As DNA, the CDR3 is TGTGCCAGCAGCTGGGATGGTGGCTCCTACGAGCAGTACTTC. It translates to CASSWDGGSYEQYF.

This clonotype appeared a few times. Here the CDR3 DNA reads TGTGCCAGCAGTTTAGCGCTAAGCCGCCTGCCCTACGAGCAGTACTTC. Its protein product is CASSLALSRLPYEQYF. The chain employs TRBV12-3 or TRBV12-4 and TRBJ2-7; D unresolved. The CDR3 is 16 residues long. The V end lost 0 bases, the J end lost 2 bases, and 14 bases lay between the germline ends.

The chain is built from TRBV6-1 and TRBJ1-6; TRBD1 might be the D (6 bases). The CDR3 totals 17 residues. The V end was cut by 6 bases, the J end by 1 base, with 16 bases between. Germline V gene lookup returns CDR1 MNHNS and CDR2 SASEGT. CDR3 amino acids: CASRTRRGLSYNSPLHF. In nucleotides, the CDR3 is TGTGCCAGCAGAACCCGGCGGGGGCTTTCCTATAATTCACCCCTCCACTTT.

This chain uses TRBV30 with TRBJ1-1, with TRBD1 identical over 7 bases. Germline trimming cut 4 bases from V and 2 bases from J; bases unmatched to any gene: 4. There are 13 residues in the CDR3. Germline CDR1 reads GTSNPN; CDR2 reads SVGIG (reference sequence). The CDR3 nucleotides read TGTGCCTGGACCTGGGACAGCAACACTGAAGCTTTCTTT. Translating gives CAWTWDSNTEAFF.

The chain uses TRBV11-2 and TRBJ2-5, with 8 bases aligning to TRBD1. The junction had 1 base not matched to a gene; V was cut back by 1 base and J by 0 bases. The germline V gene encodes CDR1 SGHAT and CDR2 FQNNGV. This CDR3 contains 15 residues. The chain's CDR3 is CASSLGGQDQETQYF. For the CDR3, the DNA is TGTGCCAGCAGCTTAGGGGGACAGGACCAAGAGACCCAGTACTTC.

The J gene is TRBJ2-3, the V gene TRBV9; possibly TRBD1 or TRBD2 for D (5 bases each). CDR3 length equals 17 residues. V was clipped by 0 bases and J by 8 bases, with 22 bases between them. Looked up from germline, CDR1 is SGDLS and CDR2 is YYNGEE. DNA of the CDR3: TGTGCCAGCAGCGTAGGGGGGACCCCAGGAAGTTTCCTTACGCAGTATTTT. This sequence encodes CASSVGGTPGSFLTQYF.

This clonotype has only a few counts. The chain uses TRBV14 and TRBJ2-7; D not certain. CDR3 size: 12 residues. Germline V gene data show CDR1 as SGHDN and CDR2 as FVKESK. V lost 4 bases, J lost 2 bases, and 6 bases lay in between. This CDR3 is CASSPNAYEQYF. For the CDR3, the DNA is TGTGCCAGCAGCCCAAACGCCTACGAGCAGTACTTC.

The chain couples TRBV27 to TRBJ1-5; D gene ambiguous. The CDR3 runs to 15 residues. Per germline, CDR1 MNHEY and CDR2 SMNVEV (reference sequence). V gave up 3 bases and J gave up 0 bases, with 9 bases separating them. For the CDR3, the DNA is TGTGCCAGCAGTTTTAGCGGCTATAGCAATCAGCCCCAGCATTTT. Protein sequence: CASSFSGYSNQPQHF.

The genes are TRBV12-3 or TRBV12-4 and TRBJ1-2; TRBD1 matches 10 bases. The CDR3 loop spans 15 amino acids. With V trimmed by 3 bases and J by 2 bases, 3 bases remained unmatched. CDR3: CASSLETGGNYGYTF. The CDR3 bases are TGTGCCAGCAGTTTGGAGACAGGGGGCAACTATGGCTACACCTTC.

This chain connects TRBV7-9 to TRBJ2-2; D gene unclear. The germline gives CDR1 SEHNR, CDR2 FQNEAQ (reference sequence). The V end lost 2 bases, the J end lost 9 bases, and 10 bases lay between the germline ends. CDR3 length: 13 residues. This CDR3 reads CASSLSIPRELFF. In DNA, the CDR3 is TGTGCCAGCAGCTTATCCATTCCCAGGGAGCTGTTTTTT.

This clonotype turned up a few times. This chain joins TRBV6-5 and TRBJ2-5; D is unclear. Germline CDR1 reads MNHEY; CDR2 reads SVGAGI. This CDR3 region has 13 residues. V lost 2 bases, J lost 4 bases, and 8 bases lay in between. This CDR3 reads CASSYRLRETQYF. The CDR3 DNA reads TGTGCCAGCAGTTACCGGCTAAGAGAGACCCAGTACTTC.

This chain links TRBV7-2 with TRBJ2-5; D remains ambiguous. The CDR3 is 16 amino acids. Trimming pared 5 bases from V and 2 bases from J, leaving 18 bases between. Germline V gene sequence: CDR1 SGHTA, CDR2 FQGNSA. The chain's CDR3 is CASSPWTEDPQETQYF. CDR3 coding DNA: TGTGCCAGCAGCCCCTGGACCGAGGACCCTCAAGAGACCCAGTACTTC. Variable domain in full (rest from reference TRBV7-2 and TRBJ2-5): GAGVSQSPSNKVTEKGKDVELRCDPISGHTALYWYRQSLGQGLEFLIYFQGNSAPDKSGLPSDRFSAERTGGSVSTLTIQRTQQEDSAVYLCASSPWTEDPQETQYFGPGTRLLVL.

This clonotype turned up a few times. The rearrangement uses TRBV25-1 and TRBJ2-1; D might be TRBD1 (7 bases). This CDR3 has 13 amino acids. In germline, CDR1 is MGHDK, CDR2 SYGVNS. V was trimmed by 5 bases and J by 8 bases, leaving 13 bases between them. The CDR3 DNA follows: TGTGCCAGCAGTCGTGGAGGGGGCCATGAGCAGTTCTTC. It codes for CASSRGGGHEQFF.

This chain connects TRBV5-1 to TRBJ2-1, with TRBD2 matching 8 bases. CDR3 length equals 15 residues. Unmatched junction bases numbered 5, after V lost 3 bases and J lost 3 bases. The V gene's germline CDR1 is SGHRS and CDR2 YFSETQ. This CDR3 is CASSYRGGFYNEQFF. The CDR3 region has the DNA TGCGCCAGCAGCTATCGGGGGGGATTCTACAATGAGCAGTTCTTC.

The rearrangement links TRBV4-1 to TRBJ2-7; D is unclear. The CDR3 sequence is 14 residues long. V dropped 4 bases and J dropped 2 bases, with 12 bases sitting between them. The germline V gene has CDR1 MGHRA and CDR2 YSYEKL. The CDR3: CASSLQLATYEQYF. Here the CDR3 DNA reads TGCGCCAGCAGCCTACAACTGGCGACCTACGAGCAGTACTTC.

This clonotype came up a few times. The genes are TRBV4-2 and TRBJ2-1, with 8 bases fitting TRBD2. V was clipped by 0 bases and J by 5 bases; unmatched bases: 6. The CDR3 is made up of 16 amino acids. Germline assignment: CDR1 LGHNA and CDR2 YNFKEQ. CDR3 bases: TGTGCCAGCAGCCAAGAAGAGGGTAGCGGGGACAATGAGCAGTTCTTC. Translated: CASSQEEGSGDNEQFF.

A few counts support this clonotype. The rearrangement links TRBV12-3 or TRBV12-4 to TRBJ2-1; D assignment may be TRBD1 or TRBD2 (5 bases each). Between the trimmed V and J ends, which lost 8 bases and 4 bases, there was a span of 18 bases. This CDR3 region has 15 residues. In nucleotides, the CDR3 is TGTGCCAGCGAGGGTGGCAGGGTGACGTACAATGAGCAGTTCTTC. The encoded protein is CASEGGRVTYNEQFF.

The CDR3 nucleotides read TGTGCCAGCAGCGACCCGGGGGGGCCGTACGAGCAGTACTTC. It yields the protein CASSDPGGPYEQYF. The chain links TRBV6-1 to TRBJ2-7; TRBD2 aligns across 8 bases. After removal of 6 bases from V and 4 bases from J, the junction contained 8 bases not matched to a gene. The CDR3 is 14 residues long. Germline CDR1 and CDR2: MNHNS and SASEGT.

The chain uses TRBV11-2 and TRBJ2-3; D is possibly TRBD2 (5 bases). Trimming stripped 5 bases from V and 3 bases from J, with 6 bases between. Germline V gives CDR1 SGHAT, CDR2 FQNNGV. The CDR3 spans 12 residues. As DNA, the CDR3 is TGTGCCAGCAGCCGGGAAACAGATACGCAGTATTTT. This gives the protein CASSRETDTQYF.

This clonotype was detected a few times. This chain uses TRBV5-1 with TRBJ2-1; possibly TRBD1 or TRBD2 for D (6 bases each). The CDR3 covers 15 residues. Germline CDR1 SGHRS, CDR2 YFSETQ. V dropped 0 bases and J dropped 6 bases, with 13 bases sitting between them. The CDR3 region has the DNA TGCGCCAGCAGCTTGGTGACGGGGGCGGGCAATGAGCAGTTCTTC. This translates into CASSLVTGAGNEQFF. Complete variable domain (other parts from reference TRBV5-1 and TRBJ2-1): KAGVTQTPRYLIKTRGQQVTLSCSPISGHRSVSWYQQTPGQGLQFLFEYFSETQRNKGNFPGRFSGRQFSNSRSEMNVSTLELGDSALYLCASSLVTGAGNEQFFGPGTRLTVL.

The J gene is TRBJ2-3, the V gene TRBV9; D gene uncertain. Trimming pared 4 bases from V and 3 bases from J, leaving 15 bases between. This CDR3 has 15 amino acids. Germline V gene data show CDR1 as SGDLS and CDR2 as YYNGEE. CDR3 region: CASSPQRVRTDTQYF. The CDR3 DNA reads TGTGCCAGCAGCCCCCAGCGTGTCCGTACAGATACGCAGTATTTT.

This clonotype was observed a handful of times. The CDR3 nucleotides are TGCAGCGCAGAACAGGGGTGGAATACTGAAGCTTTCTTT. Translated, it gives CSAEQGWNTEAFF. The rearrangement uses TRBV29-1 and TRBJ1-1, with TRBD1 identical over 7 bases. The CDR3 runs 13 residues. Germline V lookup: CDR1 SQVTM, CDR2 ANQGSEA. J gave up 5 bases and V 7 bases, and 10 bases lay outside the gene matches.

The chain recombines TRBV12-3 or TRBV12-4 with TRBJ2-3; 11 bases are a match to TRBD2. Unmatched junction bases numbered 3, after V lost 3 bases and J lost 4 bases. There are 15 residues in the CDR3. CDR3 protein: CASSFSGGAADTQYF. The CDR3 bases are TGTGCCAGCAGTTTTAGCGGGGGGGCCGCAGATACGCAGTATTTT.

There are a few counts of this clonotype. The chain is built from TRBV30 and TRBJ1-2, with D uncertain. The CDR3 spans 11 residues. Germline assignment: CDR1 GTSNPN and CDR2 SVGIG (reference sequence). The V end was cut by 4 bases, the J end by 5 bases, with 8 bases between. The chain's CDR3 is CAWTDDYGYTF. Here the CDR3 DNA reads TGTGCCTGGACAGATGATTATGGCTACACCTTC.